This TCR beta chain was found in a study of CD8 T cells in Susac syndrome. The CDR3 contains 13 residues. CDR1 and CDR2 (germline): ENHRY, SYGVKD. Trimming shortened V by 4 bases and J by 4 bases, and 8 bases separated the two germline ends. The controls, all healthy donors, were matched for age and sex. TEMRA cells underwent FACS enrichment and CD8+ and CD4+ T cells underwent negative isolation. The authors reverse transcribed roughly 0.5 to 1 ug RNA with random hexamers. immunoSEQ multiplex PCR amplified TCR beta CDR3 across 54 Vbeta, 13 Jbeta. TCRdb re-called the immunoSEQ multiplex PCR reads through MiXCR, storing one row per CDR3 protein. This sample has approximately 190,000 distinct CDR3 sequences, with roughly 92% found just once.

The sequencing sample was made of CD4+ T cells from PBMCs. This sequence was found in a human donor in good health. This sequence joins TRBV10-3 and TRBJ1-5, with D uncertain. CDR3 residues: CAISGTGNQPQHF. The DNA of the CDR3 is TGTGCCATCAGTGGGACGGGGAATCAGCCCCAGCATTTT.